The 30 T cell receptor beta chains reported below all come from one sample, sequenced in a study of cytomegalovirus exposure and HLA in healthy donors. Primers for the PCR totalled 60 Vbeta and 13 Jbeta. Sequencing was performed with immunoSEQ multiplex PCR; in TCRdb, only in-frame clones are kept and a portion is missing. This sample has 150,000 to 200,000 clones, with around 77% found just once. The material sequenced was PBMCs. The receptors stem from a woman younger than 45 in good health and CMV-seronegative.

This clone was observed once. Distinct nucleotide sequences in the sample also encode this CDR3. V gene TRBV6-5 combines with J gene TRBJ1-1; D might be TRBD1 (5 bases). The length of the CDR3 is 14 residues. V lost 2 bases, J lost 5 bases, and 12 bases lay in between. CDR1 is MNHEY, CDR2 SVGAGI, per germline. The CDR3 region has the DNA TGTGCCAGCAGTTACGTTCAGGGAGGAACTGAAGCTTTCTTT. This encodes CASSYVQGGTEAFF.

The V gene is TRBV5-4, the J gene TRBJ2-4, with 7 nucleotides matching TRBD1. The CDR3 runs to 14 residues. Germline trimming cut 5 bases from V and 1 base from J; bases unmatched to any gene: 3. Germline V gene lookup returns CDR1 SGHNT and CDR2 YYREEE (reference sequence). The CDR3 region is CASRTDRAKNIQYF. The CDR3 nucleotides are TGTGCCAGCAGAACGGACAGGGCCAAAAACATTCAGTACTTC.

The J gene is TRBJ1-2, the V gene TRBV30, with 7 positions matching TRBD1. Per germline, CDR1 GTSNPN and CDR2 SVGIG (reference sequence). The CDR3 loop spans 14 amino acids. Trimming cost V 7 bases and J 8 bases; bases outside gene matches: 16. CDR3 DNA: TGTGCCTTCACCGCGGACAGGACGGCCGACGGCTACACCTTC. Its protein is CAFTADRTADGYTF.

In DNA form, the CDR3 reads TGTGCCAGCAGCTTCCAGGGGGTCTTCACTGAAGCTTTCTTT. This sequence encodes CASSFQGVFTEAFF. The V gene is TRBV7-8, the J gene TRBJ1-1; 7 nucleotides line up with TRBD1. Germline V gene sequence: CDR1 SGHVS, CDR2 FQNEAQ. V lost 3 bases, J lost 4 bases, and 5 bases stayed unmatched. This CDR3 comprises 14 residues.

Turning to this clone: At one end, the junction sequence differs from germline, possibly due to a read error. The chain has TRBV5-5 and TRBJ2-3; 9 positions match TRBD1. The germline V gene has CDR1 SGHKS and CDR2 YYEKEE (reference sequence). The CDR3 contains 19 residues. The CDR3 is CASSLGTGGANSHTDTQYF. CDR3 nucleotide sequence: TGTGCCAGCAGTTTGGGCACAGGGGGCGCAAATTCTCACACAGATACGCAGTATTTT.

V gene TRBV27 combines with J gene TRBJ1-6; D perhaps matches TRBD1 (5 bases). Germline assignment: CDR1 MNHEY and CDR2 SMNVEV (reference sequence). This CDR3 contains 16 residues. V was trimmed by 1 base and J by 10 bases, leaving 17 bases between them. Written as DNA, the CDR3 is TGTGCCAGCAGTTTATGGTCAGGACAAGGGGTGTCACCCCTCCACTTT. This encodes CASSLWSGQGVSPLHF.

The count of this clone is one. This chain uses TRBV5-4 with TRBJ2-1, with 11 bases matching TRBD2. V gave up 0 bases and J gave up 7 bases; unmatched junction bases: 6. The length of the CDR3 is 16 residues. The germline V gene has CDR1 SGHNT and CDR2 YYREEE (reference sequence). The DNA of the CDR3 is TGTGCCAGCAGCTTGGCCCTAGCGGGGGGTCAGAATGAGCAGTTCTTC. Residues: CASSLALAGGQNEQFF.

The CDR3 sequence is CASSSVPGQGEQYF. The CDR3 DNA sequence: TGTGCCAGCAGCTCGGTCCCGGGACAGGGAGAGCAGTACTTC. This sequence joins TRBV7-9 and TRBJ2-5; 9 bases map to TRBD1. This CDR3 region has 14 residues. V was pared by 4 bases and J by 11 bases, with 11 bases of the junction left unmatched. Per germline, CDR1 SEHNR and CDR2 FQNEAQ (reference sequence).

The chain couples TRBV5-4 to TRBJ2-5; TRBD1 might be the D (5 bases). The V end lost 0 bases, the J end lost 5 bases, and 8 bases lay between the germline ends. The CDR3 length is 13 residues. Germline V gene sequence: CDR1 SGHNT, CDR2 YYREEE (reference sequence). The CDR3: CASSLEGAETQYF. The CDR3 nucleotides are TGTGCCAGCAGCTTGGAAGGGGCGGAGACCCAGTACTTC.

The J gene is TRBJ1-5, the V gene TRBV7-2; TRBD1 is a possible D gene (5 bases). The germline V gene has CDR1 SGHTA and CDR2 FQGNSA. V was shortened by 5 bases and J by 0 bases, with 8 bases between the two germline ends. The length of the CDR3 is 14 residues. The CDR3 DNA reads TGTGCCAGCAGCACAGGTCATAGCAATCAGCCCCAGCATTTT. Translated: CASSTGHSNQPQHF.

The J gene is TRBJ2-2, the V gene TRBV11-3, with D maybe TRBD1 (6 bases). V lost 4 bases, J lost 3 bases, and 9 bases lay in between. CDR3 length equals 14 residues. The germline V gene has CDR1 SGHNT and CDR2 YENEEA. CDR3 nucleotide sequence: TGTGCCAGCAGCTCACAGGGTGACACCGGGGAGCTGTTTTTT. Translating it yields CASSSQGDTGELFF.

The chain carries TRBV11-1 and TRBJ2-3; 9 nucleotides match TRBD1. Per the germline V gene, CDR1 is SGHAT and CDR2 is FQDESV (reference sequence). The CDR3 covers 15 residues. V gave up 2 bases and J gave up 1 base; unmatched junction bases: 1. CDR3 coding DNA: TGTGCCAGCAGCTTAACAGGGGGCGGCACAGATACGCAGTATTTT. It yields the protein CASSLTGGGTDTQYF.

This chain uses TRBV6-1 with TRBJ2-7, with D possibly TRBD2 on 5 matching bases. The CDR3 has 15 amino acids. Germline CDR1 and CDR2: MNHNS and SASEGT. V gave up 6 bases and J gave up 0 bases, with 15 bases separating them. CDR3 protein: CASSSSPGSSYEQYF. In DNA, the CDR3 is TGTGCCAGCAGCTCCTCTCCGGGGAGCTCCTACGAGCAGTACTTC.

This chain uses TRBV7-2 with TRBJ2-5; D ambiguous. This CDR3 region has 13 residues. With 1 base removed from V and 1 base from J, the gap between germline ends came to 4 bases. CDR1 and CDR2 from the germline V gene are SGHTA and FQGNSA. The CDR3 here is CASSLELQETQYF. CDR3 sequence (DNA): TGTGCCAGCAGCTTAGAACTCCAAGAGACCCAGTACTTC.

The gene calls are TRBV18 and TRBJ2-2, with 10 nucleotides matching TRBD1. The CDR3 contains 18 residues. The V segment lost 8 bases and the J segment 0 bases; nucleotides outside the gene matches: 12. Germline V gene data show CDR1 as KGHSH and CDR2 as LQKENI. The CDR3 DNA sequence: TGTGCCAGCCAGGGTAGGAGACAGGGGGCTTCGAACACCGGGGAGCTGTTTTTT. Its protein is CASQGRRQGASNTGELFF. The full variable domain, completed using reference TRBV18 and TRBJ2-2, is NAGVMQNPRHLVRRRGQEARLRCSPMKGHSHVYWYRQLPEEGLKFMVYLQKENIIDESGMPKERFSAEFPKEGPSILRIQQVVRGDSAAYFCASQGRRQGASNTGELFFGEGSRLTVL.

The chain couples TRBV7-9 to TRBJ1-4; 8 bases line up with TRBD1. Trimming at V came to 5 bases and at J to 10 bases, leaving 3 bases not matched to a gene. The CDR3 contains 12 residues. The germline gives CDR1 SEHNR, CDR2 FQNEAQ (reference sequence). The CDR3 DNA reads TGTGCCAGCAGCGAAACAGGGGGAAAACTGTTTTTT. Its protein is CASSETGGKLFF. The whole variable domain, remainder taken from reference TRBV7-9 and TRBJ1-4, is DTGVSQNPRHKITKRGQNVTFRCDPISEHNRLYWYRQTLGQGPEFLTYFQNEAQLEKSRLLSDRFSAERPKGSFSTLEIQRTEQGDSAMYLCASSETGGKLFFGSGTQLSVL.

The chain links TRBV28 to TRBJ1-6; 7 nucleotides align to TRBD1. The CDR3 sequence is 17 residues long. After removal of 5 bases from V and 0 bases from J, the junction contained 7 bases not matched to a gene. From germline, CDR1 is MDHEN and CDR2 SYDVKM. CDR3 coding DNA: TGTGCCAGCAGTCCCCAACAGGGGTCCTCCTATAATTCACCCCTCCACTTT. This codes for CASSPQQGSSYNSPLHF. Variable domain in full (rest from reference TRBV28 and TRBJ1-6): DVKVTQSSRYLVKRTGEKVFLECVQDMDHENMFWYRQDPGLGLRLIYFSYDVKMKEKGDIPEGYSVSREKKERFSLILESASTNQTSMYLCASSPQQGSSYNSPLHFGNGTRLTVT.

The chain uses TRBV5-1 and TRBJ2-7, with D tentatively TRBD2 (7 bases). The CDR3 extends over 15 amino acids. CDR1 is SGHRS, CDR2 YFSETQ, per germline. Trimming cost V 0 bases and J 6 bases, with 16 bases left between them. The CDR3 DNA is TGCGCCAGCAGCTTGGCGTCCGGGGGGCCGGGCGAGCAGTACTTC. Its protein is CASSLASGGPGEQYF. The whole variable domain, remainder taken from reference TRBV5-1 and TRBJ2-7, is KAGVTQTPRYLIKTRGQQVTLSCSPISGHRSVSWYQQTPGQGLQFLFEYFSETQRNKGNFPGRFSGRQFSNSRSEMNVSTLELGDSALYLCASSLASGGPGEQYFGPGTRLTVT.

A few counts support this clone. The chain is built from TRBV6-5 and TRBJ2-7, with TRBD2 identical over 7 bases. The V segment lost 0 bases and the J segment 2 bases; nucleotides outside the gene matches: 7. CDR1 and CDR2 (germline): MNHEY, SVGAGI. The CDR3 runs 16 residues. The CDR3 DNA reads as TGTGCCAGCAGTTACTCCCGACTAGCAATCGCCTACGAGCAGTACTTC. This encodes CASSYSRLAIAYEQYF.

The chain joins TRBV30 to TRBJ2-6; D unclear. The V end was cut by 3 bases, the J end by 0 bases, with 3 bases between. Germline V lookup: CDR1 GTSNPN, CDR2 SVGIG (reference sequence). The CDR3 sequence is 13 residues long. The CDR3 DNA reads TGTGCCTGGAGAGCCTCTGGGGCCAACGTCCTGACTTTC. Translation gives CAWRASGANVLTF.

Of note for this clone: Its ends do not fully match the called genes, so a read error is possible. CDR3 loop: CSSSSSGGSNTGELFF. Written as DNA, the CDR3 is TGTTCCAGCAGCAGCTCGGGGGGATCGAACACCGGGGAGCTGTTTTTT. The V gene is TRBV7-9, the J gene TRBJ2-2; 7 bases map to TRBD2. This CDR3 comprises 16 residues. From germline, CDR1 is SEHNR and CDR2 FQNEAQ (reference sequence).

The chain couples TRBV18 to TRBJ2-5; a possible D gene is TRBD1 (5 bases). V was trimmed by 7 bases and J by 2 bases, leaving 11 bases between them. The CDR3 loop spans 13 amino acids. Germline V gene lookup returns CDR1 KGHSH and CDR2 LQKENI. The CDR3: CASFDRAQETQYF. Here the CDR3 DNA reads TGTGCCAGCTTCGACAGAGCGCAAGAGACCCAGTACTTC.

The chain links TRBV6-1 to TRBJ2-5; no clear D. Germline V gene sequence: CDR1 MNHNS, CDR2 SASEGT. V shed 8 bases and J shed 1 base, with 5 bases lying between them. This CDR3 spans 11 amino acids. The CDR3 region is CASSSQETQYF. DNA for the CDR3: TGTGCCAGCTCTAGCCAAGAGACCCAGTACTTC.

This chain uses TRBV10-3 with TRBJ1-4; TRBD1 matches 8 bases. Losses at the gene ends were 11 bases for V and 7 bases for J; bases not matched to a gene: 12. Per the germline V gene, CDR1 is ENHRY and CDR2 is SYGVKD. The CDR3 contains 14 residues. The CDR3 protein is CASQGVVNGEKLFF. The CDR3 coding sequence is TGTGCCTCACAGGGGGTGGTAAATGGTGAAAAACTGTTTTTT.

This sequence joins TRBV5-4 and TRBJ1-6, with TRBD1 identical over 8 bases. With V trimmed by 4 bases and J by 7 bases, 4 bases remained unmatched. This CDR3 has 14 residues. The V gene's germline CDR1 is SGHNT and CDR2 YYREEE (reference sequence). This chain's CDR3 is CASSTWDRNSPLHF. In DNA, the CDR3 is TGTGCCAGCAGCACGTGGGACAGGAATTCACCCCTCCACTTT.

The CDR3 region is CASTGQGEGTQYF. In DNA form, the CDR3 reads TGTGCCAGCACCGGACAGGGTGAGGGTACGCAGTATTTT. The genes are TRBV6-1 and TRBJ2-3; 8 positions match TRBD1. The CDR3 is made up of 13 amino acids. The germline V gene has CDR1 MNHNS and CDR2 SASEGT. With V trimmed by 7 bases and J by 8 bases, 8 bases remained unmatched.

The chain links TRBV29-1 to TRBJ1-1, with 7 nucleotides matching TRBD1. J lost 6 bases, V lost 6 bases, and 4 bases had no gene match. The CDR3 sequence is 11 residues long. Germline V gene data show CDR1 as SQVTM and CDR2 as ANQGSEA. In nucleotides, the CDR3 is TGCAGCGTCCTAGGGGGCTCTGAAGCTTTCTTT. Protein product: CSVLGGSEAFF.

This CDR3 is CASSPSGGTDTQYF. CDR3 nucleotide sequence: TGTGCCAGCAGCCCTAGCGGGGGCACAGATACGCAGTATTTT. The gene calls are TRBV7-9 and TRBJ2-3; 9 bases align to TRBD2. Trimming removed 5 bases from V and 1 base from J; junction bases left unmatched: 1. Germline CDR1 is SEHNR and CDR2 is FQNEAQ (reference sequence). This CDR3 comprises 14 residues.

The chain employs TRBV5-1 and TRBJ1-1; TRBD1 might be the D (6 bases). Trimming cost V 5 bases and J 1 base, with 12 bases left between them. CDR3 size: 14 residues. Germline V gene sequence: CDR1 SGHRS, CDR2 YFSETQ. The CDR3 loop is CASRVRTENTEAFF. CDR3 in DNA: TGCGCCAGCAGGGTCCGGACAGAGAACACTGAAGCTTTCTTT.

This chain joins TRBV5-4 and TRBJ2-3; 9 bases align to TRBD2. Trimming took 1 base from V and 3 from J; bases not matched to a gene: 6. The germline V gene encodes CDR1 SGHNT and CDR2 YYREEE (reference sequence). The CDR3 loop spans 16 amino acids. CDR3 nucleotide sequence: TGTGCCAGCAGCTTGATGGGGCTAGCGGGGACAGATACGCAGTATTTT. It codes for CASSLMGLAGTDTQYF. Supplemented by reference TRBV5-4 and TRBJ2-3, the full variable domain reads ETGVTQSPTHLIKTRGQQVTLRCSSQSGHNTVSWYQQALGQGPQFIFQYYREEENGRGNFPPRFSGLQFPNYSSELNVNALELDDSALYLCASSLMGLAGTDTQYFGPGTRLTVL.